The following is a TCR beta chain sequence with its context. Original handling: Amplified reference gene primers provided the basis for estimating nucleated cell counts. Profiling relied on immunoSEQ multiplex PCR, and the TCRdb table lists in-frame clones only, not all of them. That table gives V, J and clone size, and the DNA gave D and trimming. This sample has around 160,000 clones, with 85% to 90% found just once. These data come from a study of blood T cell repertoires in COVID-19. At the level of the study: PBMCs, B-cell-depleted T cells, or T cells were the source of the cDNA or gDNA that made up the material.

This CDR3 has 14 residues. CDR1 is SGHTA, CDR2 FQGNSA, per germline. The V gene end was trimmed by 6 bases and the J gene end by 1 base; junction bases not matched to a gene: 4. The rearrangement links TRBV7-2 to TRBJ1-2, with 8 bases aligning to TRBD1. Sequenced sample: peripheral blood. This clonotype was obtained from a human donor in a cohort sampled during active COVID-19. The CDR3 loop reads CASRQGDLNYGYTF. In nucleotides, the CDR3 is TGTGCCAGCAGACAGGGGGACCTTAACTATGGCTACACCTTC.